The present TCR beta chain was sequenced within a study of T cells after yellow fever vaccination. This clonotype was seen a handful of times. MiXCR, applied by TCRdb to the 5' RACE reads, yields one record per CDR3 protein. The table includes around 200,000 distinct CDR3 sequences, roughly 9.6% detected once. V lost 3 bases, J lost 2 bases, and 22 bases lay in between. The CDR3 has 18 residues. The germline CDR1 and CDR2 sequences are LGHNA and YNFKEQ. This sequence was found in a man aged 18-30 years who received the YFV17D yellow fever vaccine. Sequences were derived from CD8+ T cells sorted from PBMCs, sampled 15 days after the yellow fever booster vaccination. V gene TRBV4-2 combines with J gene TRBJ1-2; possibly TRBD1 for D (6 bases). The DNA of the CDR3 is TGTGCCAGCAGCCAGTCCCTCCCAGGGGAGGACTGGAACTATGGCTACACCTTC. Its protein is CASSQSLPGEDWNYGYTF.